The 30 T cell receptor beta chains listed next were all sequenced from one sample in a study of monozygotic twins with inflammatory bowel disease. TCRdb re-called the 5' RACE reads and shows each CDR3 protein once, DNA omitted. This specimen shows 300,000 to 400,000 distinct CDR3 sequences; the ten leading clones hold 2%. Sequencing used blood. The receptors derive from a human donor with ulcerative colitis or Crohn's disease, or a healthy co-twin of an affected twin (not recorded which).

V is TRBV5-1 and J is TRBJ2-6; the TRBD1 assignment by TCRdb is unverifiable without DNA. Germline lookup yields CDR1 SGHRS and CDR2 YFSETQ. There are 14 residues in the CDR3. This CDR3 reads CASNTGYGANVLTF.

V gene TRBV30 combines with J gene TRBJ1-1. Germline loops: CDR1 GTSNPN, CDR2 SVGIG (reference sequence). The CDR3 has 11 residues. The CDR3 here is CAWSRLGEAFF.

J is TRBJ2-2 and V is TRBV27; TCRdb gives TRBD1 as the D gene, but with no DNA this cannot be confirmed. The CDR3 covers 14 residues. Germline CDR1 and CDR2: MNHEY and SMNVEV (reference sequence). The chain's CDR3 is CASRMGPNTGELFF.

This chain joins TRBV7-2 and TRBJ2-3; TCRdb's D call of TRBD2 is untestable without DNA. Germline-derived CDR1 and CDR2 are SGHTA and FQGNSA. The CDR3 consists of 17 residues. The CDR3 region is CASSPQTSGGGLDTQYF.

The rearrangement uses TRBV12-3 or TRBV12-4 and TRBJ2-2; the D call from TCRdb, TRBD1, cannot be confirmed without DNA. There are 15 residues in the CDR3. The CDR3 sequence is CASSFRGTNTGELFF.

The chain couples TRBV6-6 to TRBJ2-7. The CDR3 totals 14 residues. Germline V gene lookup returns CDR1 MNHNY and CDR2 SVGAGI (reference sequence). CDR3: CASSYSSGSSRQYF.

V is TRBV20-1 and J is TRBJ1-1; with no DNA, the TCRdb D assignment of TRBD1 cannot be verified. Germline V gene sequence: CDR1 DFQATT, CDR2 SNEGSKA (reference sequence). There are 14 residues in the CDR3. The chain's CDR3 is CSARLRGQITEAFF.

V is TRBV6-5 and J is TRBJ2-1; TCRdb returns TRBD1, unconfirmable since there is no DNA. From germline, CDR1 is MNHEY and CDR2 SVGAGI. This CDR3 spans 18 amino acids. The CDR3 region is CASSYPGVTPNSYNEQFF.

The rearrangement links TRBV7-2 to TRBJ1-6. The CDR3 length is 15 residues. The V gene's germline CDR1 is SGHTA and CDR2 FQGNSA. CDR3 amino acids: CASSLALSENSPLHF.

V and J are TRBV24-1 and TRBJ2-1; the D call of TRBD1 rests on TCRdb alone, since no DNA is present to check it. CDR1 is KGHDR, CDR2 SFDVKD, per germline. CDR3 length: 16 residues. Here the CDR3 reads CATSDLRDGYYNEQFF.

V usage is TRBV12-3 or TRBV12-4 and J usage is TRBJ2-1; lacking DNA, the TRBD1 call made by TCRdb goes unchecked. The CDR3 runs 15 residues. The CDR3 region is CASSSSRGGGYEQFF.

This chain joins TRBV20-1 and TRBJ2-1; TCRdb designates TRBD2, a call that cannot be tested without DNA. CDR3 length: 17 residues. The germline CDR1 and CDR2 sequences are DFQATT and SNEGSKA (reference sequence). The CDR3 sequence: CSARDLGGGVSYNEQFF.

The chain joins TRBV20-1 to TRBJ2-1. The germline V gene encodes CDR1 DFQATT and CDR2 SNEGSKA (reference sequence). The CDR3 spans 14 residues. The CDR3 loop is CSARGGTTYNEQFF.

The gene calls are TRBV7-9 and TRBJ2-7. Germline V gives CDR1 SEHNR, CDR2 FQNEAQ (reference sequence). This CDR3 has 14 residues. The CDR3 region is CASSFSGSTYEQYF.

The chain employs TRBV5-1 and TRBJ2-3; TCRdb reports TRBD1, a call that lacks DNA to check it against. This CDR3 spans 16 amino acids. Germline V CDR1 and CDR2: SGHRS, YFSETQ. This chain's CDR3 is CASSLEGDPSTDTQYF.

The chain carries TRBV7-9 and TRBJ2-7. The CDR3 totals 13 residues. Germline assignment: CDR1 SEHNR and CDR2 FQNEAQ (reference sequence). CDR3: CASSSDVSYEQYF.

The chain combines TRBV20-1 with TRBJ1-2; with no DNA, the TCRdb D assignment of TRBD1 cannot be verified. The V gene's germline CDR1 is DFQATT and CDR2 SNEGSKA (reference sequence). This CDR3 comprises 13 residues. The CDR3 loop reads CSALLGGLGGYTF.

The genes are TRBV5-1 and TRBJ2-5; without DNA, the TCRdb call of TRBD1 cannot be checked. The CDR3 runs 15 residues. Germline assignment: CDR1 SGHRS and CDR2 YFSETQ. This CDR3 reads CASSWQGKEGETQYF.

J is TRBJ2-1 and V is TRBV5-1; TCRdb's D call of TRBD2 is untestable without DNA. Germline V gene data show CDR1 as SGHRS and CDR2 as YFSETQ. The CDR3 is 14 residues long. The CDR3 sequence: CASSLRIAEGEQFF. The whole variable domain, filled in from reference TRBV5-1 and TRBJ2-1, reads KAGVTQTPRYLIKTRGQQVTLSCSPISGHRSVSWYQQTPGQGLQFLFEYFSETQRNKGNFPGRFSGRQFSNSRSEMNVSTLELGDSALYLCASSLRIAEGEQFFGPGTRLTVL.

The V gene is TRBV4-3, the J gene TRBJ2-2; TCRdb indicates TRBD2, and absent DNA this call remains unverified. The CDR3 totals 18 residues. Germline-derived CDR1 and CDR2 are LGHNA and YSLEER. The CDR3 protein is CASSQEQSGAANTGELFF.

The chain links TRBV20-1 to TRBJ2-1; the TCRdb D gene call, TRBD2, has no DNA to confirm it. The germline gives CDR1 DFQATT, CDR2 SNEGSKA (reference sequence). This CDR3 is built from 13 residues. The CDR3 spells CSAARGMYGEQFF.

The V gene is TRBV29-1, the J gene TRBJ2-7; without DNA, the TCRdb call of TRBD1 cannot be checked. This CDR3 has 15 amino acids. Germline V gene lookup returns CDR1 SQVTM and CDR2 ANQGSEA. Here the CDR3 reads CSALGQGGQSYEQYF.

The chain has TRBV7-8 and TRBJ2-1; checking the TCRdb D call of TRBD1 is not possible without DNA. CDR3 length: 16 amino acids. Germline V gene sequence: CDR1 SGHVS, CDR2 FQNEAQ. CDR3 loop: CASSLGTGKGNNEQFF.

This CDR3 is CASSYKGQGVSSGANVLTF. This chain links TRBV6-5 with TRBJ2-6; TCRdb's assignment of TRBD1 cannot be checked, as there is no DNA. The CDR3 contains 19 residues. Germline-derived CDR1 and CDR2 are MNHEY and SVGAGI.

V gene TRBV10-3 combines with J gene TRBJ2-7; TCRdb picks TRBD1, but there is no DNA to check that call. The CDR3 covers 16 residues. Per the germline V gene, CDR1 is ENHRY and CDR2 is SYGVKD. Here the CDR3 reads CAISESTPAVGYEQYF.

The chain couples TRBV19 to TRBJ2-2; the D call from TCRdb, TRBD2, cannot be confirmed without DNA. The CDR3 runs to 15 residues. Germline-derived CDR1 and CDR2 are LNHDA and SQIVND (reference sequence). CDR3 loop: CASSPRTSNTGELFF.

The chain uses TRBV10-3 and TRBJ2-2; the D call of TRBD1 rests on TCRdb alone, since no DNA is present to check it. Germline-derived CDR1 and CDR2 are ENHRY and SYGVKD. The CDR3 runs 13 residues. This CDR3 is CATGQRNTGELFF.

The gene calls are TRBV5-1 and TRBJ1-5; TCRdb names TRBD1, which stays unverified in the absence of DNA. This CDR3 has 16 residues. The germline CDR1 and CDR2 sequences are SGHRS and YFSETQ. The CDR3 reads CASSLGGSGLNQPQHF.

This chain links TRBV4-3 with TRBJ1-2; as DNA is missing, the TRBD1 call by TCRdb cannot be tested. Germline CDR1 is LGHNA and CDR2 is YSLEER. The CDR3 has 16 amino acids. CDR3 in amino acids: CASSQEEDRVGGGYTF.

This sequence joins TRBV10-3 and TRBJ2-5; the TRBD2 assignment by TCRdb is unverifiable without DNA. Germline CDR1 ENHRY, CDR2 SYGVKD. The CDR3 is 17 residues long. The CDR3 here is CAISDNLGLAGGETQYF.